This TCR beta chain was observed in a study of early T cells in non-severe SARS-CoV-2 infection. About the research overall: The sequenced material was bulk RNA from unsorted whole blood, and its chains were unpaired. General study findings and limits: Clonotype matching in VDJdb favored anti-spike CD8 responses and did not capture private and CD4 specificities.

The CDR3 has 15 amino acids. V was shortened by 0 bases and J by 2 bases, with 12 bases between the two germline ends. Germline CDR1 reads SGDLS; CDR2 reads YYNGEE. A word on this clonotype: Its antigen is not known.

Researchers tagged individual cDNA molecules with unique molecular identifiers. Via MiXCR, TCRdb re-called the 5' RACE reads, giving one row per CDR3 protein. Among about 70,000 distinct CDR3 sequences, about 4.9% were seen once, and the ten largest hold roughly 3.7%. This rearrangement joins TRBV9 to TRBJ2-7; D gene unclear. The sequence derives from an adult who was a healthcare worker with PCR-confirmed SARS-CoV-2 infection or an uninfected control (not recorded which). The donor label of this sample is uncertain. Sample: whole blood, taken at baseline. The CDR3 is CASSVDVSSPYEQYF. The CDR3, as DNA: TGTGCCAGCAGCGTAGATGTCAGCAGCCCCTACGAGCAGTACTTC.